Listed here is a single T cell receptor (beta chain). The CDR3 has 15 amino acids. Germline CDR1 reads SQVTM; CDR2 reads ANQGSEA. J was trimmed by 0 bases and V by 2 bases; bases with no gene match: 2. The data were taken from a study of CD8+ T cells in alopecia areata. Looking at the study overall: Treated patients received oral tofacitinib, 5 to 10 mg twice daily.

Extracted RNA was reverse transcribed into cDNA, the sequencing template. Clones were read by immunoSEQ multiplex PCR, and TCRdb kept only the in-frame ones, dropping some. Among approximately 150,000 clones listed, around 71% were seen once. This TCR was sampled from a human donor with alopecia areata. V is TRBV29-1 and J is TRBJ2-3; 10 bases are a match to TRBD2. The sample was CD8+ T cells sorted from blood, taken at week 0. CDR3 residues: CSVELAGDSTDTQYF. The CDR3 DNA reads as TGCAGCGTTGAACTAGCGGGGGATAGCACAGATACGCAGTATTTT.